Below, 13 T cell receptor beta chains from the same sample are listed, as sequenced in a study of T cells in Graves' hyperthyroidism and ophthalmopathy. There were TCR beta CDR3 regions amplified from RNA transcripts. Primed by the HTBI set, a first-round RT-PCR was run on the TCR CDR3. TCRdb re-called the multiplex PCR reads through MiXCR, storing one row per CDR3 protein. The sample yields about 700,000 distinct CDR3 sequences, roughly 46% seen once. Sample: peripheral blood or thyroid tissue (not recorded which). All receptors come from an adult man with Graves' disease, either hyperthyroidism or ophthalmopathy (not recorded which).

The sample holds a few counts of this clonotype. The chain couples TRBV20-1 to TRBJ2-7; 7 bases agree with TRBD1. CDR1 DFQATT and CDR2 SNEGSKA come from the germline V gene (reference sequence). V was clipped by 2 bases and J by 0 bases; unmatched bases: 4. This CDR3 spans 14 amino acids. This CDR3 is CSARRQGVSYEQYF. For the CDR3, the DNA is TGCAGTGCTAGAAGACAGGGAGTCTCCTACGAGCAGTACTTC.

This clonotype came up once. In nucleotides, the CDR3 is TGCAGTGCTAGAGGGGCTCTGATGGACACTGAAGCTTTCTTT. Protein product: CSARGALMDTEAFF. V usage is TRBV20-1 and J usage is TRBJ1-1; D is unclear. The V gene's germline CDR1 is DFQATT and CDR2 SNEGSKA (reference sequence). V was pared by 1 base and J by 3 bases, with 12 bases between. This CDR3 is 14 amino acids long.

The chain joins TRBV11-2 to TRBJ1-5; D not resolved. The CDR3 sequence is 16 residues long. Looked up from germline, CDR1 is SGHAT and CDR2 is FQNNGV. Trimming took 7 bases from V and 2 from J, leaving 18 bases between them. The CDR3 protein is CASILPPHTGNQPQHF. Here the CDR3 DNA reads TGTGCCAGCATCCTACCCCCACATACAGGCAATCAGCCCCAGCATTTT.

The V and J genes are TRBV20-1 and TRBJ1-6, with D tentatively TRBD1 (5 bases). V lost 7 bases, J lost 6 bases, and 22 bases lay in between. This CDR3 comprises 16 residues. In germline, CDR1 is DFQATT, CDR2 SNEGSKA (reference sequence). CDR3 DNA sequence: TGCAGTGTACAATTCGGTGGGATGGGGGGTAATTCACCCCTCCACTTT. Residues: CSVQFGGMGGNSPLHF.

The chain carries TRBV2 and TRBJ1-4; 7 bases map to TRBD1. V trimming: 10 bases; J trimming: 4 bases; junction bases outside the gene matches: 3. Germline V gene lookup returns CDR1 SNHLY and CDR2 FYNNEI. The CDR3 is made up of 12 amino acids. CDR3 sequence reads: CATGQNNEKLFF. As DNA, the CDR3 is TGTGCCACGGGACAGAATAATGAAAAACTGTTTTTT.

This sequence joins TRBV5-1 and TRBJ1-1, with 8 bases matching TRBD1. From germline, CDR1 is SGHRS and CDR2 YFSETQ. Losses at the gene ends were 4 bases for V and 3 bases for J; bases not matched to a gene: 5. The CDR3 totals 14 residues. The CDR3 DNA reads TGCGCCAGCAGCCACCCGGACAGGGACACTGAAGCTTTCTTT. This codes for CASSHPDRDTEAFF.

This clonotype was counted between two and nine times. The chain has TRBV28 and TRBJ1-2; 8 nucleotides match TRBD1. Unmatched junction bases numbered 9, after V lost 7 bases and J lost 8 bases. The CDR3 is 13 residues long. The germline CDR1 and CDR2 sequences are MDHEN and SYDVKM. The CDR3 DNA is TGTGCCAGCAAGATTCAGGGGGCTCGGGGCTACACCTTC. It is translated as CASKIQGARGYTF.

In its sample, this clonotype was seen many times. The gene calls are TRBV24-1 and TRBJ1-2, with TRBD1 matching 7 bases. Germline V gene data show CDR1 as KGHDR and CDR2 as SFDVKD. The CDR3 runs 13 residues. V was clipped by 2 bases and J by 8 bases; unmatched bases: 4. CDR3 sequence (DNA): TGTGCCACCAGTGATTCGACAGGGAGCGGCTACACCTTC. Translation gives CATSDSTGSGYTF.

This clonotype was counted a few times. This rearrangement joins TRBV19 to TRBJ1-1; possible D gene TRBD1, 5 bases. Germline V gene data show CDR1 as LNHDA and CDR2 as SQIVND (reference sequence). Trimming took 7 bases from V and 11 from J, leaving 20 bases between them. CDR3 size: 13 residues. The CDR3 coding sequence is TGTGCCAGTATCCCTGCGGGACGGGGGACGGCTTTCTTT. It is translated as CASIPAGRGTAFF.

This clonotype occurred a few times. The V gene is TRBV14, the J gene TRBJ1-2; a possible D gene is TRBD1 (6 bases). This CDR3 has 17 residues. CDR1 and CDR2 from the germline V gene are SGHDN and FVKESK. V lost 3 bases and J 0 bases, leaving 17 bases between the germline ends. The CDR3 region has the DNA TGTGCCAGCAGCCACCTAGACAGGACCTTTGCTAACTATGGCTACACCTTC. This encodes CASSHLDRTFANYGYTF.

This clonotype was detected only once. V gene TRBV19 combines with J gene TRBJ1-1, with D unclear. From germline, CDR1 is LNHDA and CDR2 SQIVND (reference sequence). The CDR3 covers 14 residues. Deletions cut 11 bases from V and 4 bases from J, with 20 bases between. As DNA, the CDR3 is TGTGCCTGGAGTGTACTGGCAGGTATCACTGAAGCTTTCTTT. Translated, it gives CAWSVLAGITEAFF.

This clonotype occurred a few times. The J gene is TRBJ1-4, the V gene TRBV12-5, with 7 bases aligning to TRBD1. The CDR3 loop spans 16 amino acids. CDR1 and CDR2 from the germline V gene are LGHNT and FRNRAP. The CDR3 DNA is TGTGCCAGCAGTTCCGGGACAGTAGCAACTAATGAAAAACTGTTTTTT. This sequence encodes CASSSGTVATNEKLFF.

The rearrangement uses TRBV11-2 and TRBJ1-6, with D possibly matching TRBD1 (5 bases). V dropped 5 bases and J dropped 6 bases, with 11 bases sitting between them. Germline V gives CDR1 SGHAT, CDR2 FQNNGV. The CDR3 consists of 14 residues. In DNA form, the CDR3 reads TGTGCCAGCAGCCCGGGGCAGCCTAATTCACCCCTCCACTTT. It specifies CASSPGQPNSPLHF.